Below are 31 T cell receptor beta chains sequenced from a single sample in a study of glioma-infiltrating T cells. TCR alpha and beta CDR3 regions were amplified from RNA using iRepertoire nested multiplex PCR. TCRdb used MiXCR to reprocess the multiplex PCR reads, holding one entry per CDR3 protein. The sample holds about 140,000 distinct CDR3 sequences, more than 35% seen once. The sequencing input was glioma tissue, nonneoplastic brain tissue, or PBMCs (not recorded which). The origin of the receptors is a human donor with low-grade glioma or glioblastoma, undergoing nonglioma brain surgery, or in good health (not recorded which).

This chain uses TRBV28 with TRBJ1-6; 9 positions match TRBD1. The CDR3 is made up of 14 amino acids. V lost 6 bases, J lost 7 bases, and 4 bases stayed unmatched. Germline V CDR1 and CDR2: MDHEN, SYDVKM. Here the CDR3 DNA reads TGTGCCAGCAGGGCCGGGACAGGGAATTCACCCCTCCACTTT. Its translation: CASRAGTGNSPLHF.

This clonotype was counted only a few times. The chain is built from TRBV7-2 and TRBJ1-5, with D hard to call. Germline CDR1 reads SGHTA; CDR2 reads FQGNSA. This CDR3 has 16 residues. V was trimmed by 1 base and J by 0 bases, leaving 10 bases between them. The CDR3 coding sequence is TGTGCCAGCAGCTTAGTAGCGGGGAATAGCAATCAGCCCCAGCATTTT. It translates to CASSLVAGNSNQPQHF.

This clonotype came up a few times. The genes are TRBV18 and TRBJ2-5; D uncertain. The V end lost 2 bases, the J end lost 1 base, and 11 bases lay between the germline ends. CDR3 size: 15 residues. CDR1 is KGHSH and CDR2 is LQKENI in the germline V gene. The CDR3 loop is CASSPTSQSQETQYF. The CDR3 region has the DNA TGTGCCAGCTCACCAACAAGCCAGTCCCAAGAGACCCAGTACTTC.

CDR3 in DNA: TGCGCCAGCAGCCAAGTTGGGGATCCGAACACTGAAGCTTTCTTT. Protein product: CASSQVGDPNTEAFF. V gene TRBV4-1 combines with J gene TRBJ1-1; D is ambiguous. In germline, CDR1 is MGHRA, CDR2 YSYEKL. The CDR3 spans 15 residues. The germline V and J ends were trimmed by 1 base and 1 base, with 10 bases remaining between them.

This clonotype came up a few times. V is TRBV7-9 and J is TRBJ2-7; D not certain. CDR1 and CDR2 from the germline V gene are SEHNR and FQNEAQ (reference sequence). V was shortened by 4 bases and J by 2 bases, with 6 bases between the two germline ends. This CDR3 region has 12 residues. CDR3 DNA: TGTGCCAGCAGCTCGGGTCCCTACGAGCAGTACTTC. Amino acid sequence: CASSSGPYEQYF.

The rearrangement links TRBV5-6 to TRBJ2-5; a weak D match, TRBD1 (5 bases). Trimming cost V 1 base and J 3 bases, with 10 bases left between them. The CDR3 has 14 amino acids. The V gene's germline CDR1 is SGHDT and CDR2 YYEEEE. CDR3 sequence (DNA): TGTGCCAGCAGCTTGCAGGGAATAGAAGAGACCCAGTACTTC. It codes for CASSLQGIEETQYF.

The genes are TRBV20-1 and TRBJ2-2; 7 nucleotides match TRBD1. There are 13 residues in the CDR3. With 4 bases clipped from V and 8 bases from J, the junction kept 7 bases outside the gene matches. Germline V gene lookup returns CDR1 DFQATT and CDR2 SNEGSKA (reference sequence). The DNA for the CDR3 is TGCAGTGCTACCGACAGGGTTAAAGGGGAGCTGTTTTTT. Translation: CSATDRVKGELFF.

This clonotype was recorded a few times. The chain employs TRBV7-2 and TRBJ1-3, with D unresolved. Germline CDR1 and CDR2: SGHTA and FQGNSA. CDR3 length: 13 residues. Trimming left V 7 bases short and J 2 bases short, with 9 bases between. The CDR3 here is CASTSGAGNTIYF. CDR3 DNA: TGTGCCAGCACGTCCGGGGCTGGAAACACCATATATTTT. The full variable domain, its missing parts supplied by reference TRBV7-2 and TRBJ1-3, is GAGVSQSPSNKVTEKGKDVELRCDPISGHTALYWYRQSLGQGLEFLIYFQGNSAPDKSGLPSDRFSAERTGGSVSTLTIQRTQQEDSAVYLCASTSGAGNTIYFGEGSWLTVV.

This chain joins TRBV6-1 and TRBJ2-6; 8 positions match TRBD1. CDR1 is MNHNS, CDR2 SASEGT, per germline. There are 17 residues in the CDR3. Trimming removed 5 bases from V and 2 bases from J; junction bases left unmatched: 8. The CDR3 bases are TGTGCCAGCAGTCTACTATCAGGGGGCGCTGGGGCCAACGTCCTGACTTTC. Its protein is CASSLLSGGAGANVLTF.

J is TRBJ2-5 and V is TRBV7-9; D is unclear. The germline V and J ends were trimmed by 3 bases and 5 bases, with 4 bases remaining between them. Germline assignment: CDR1 SEHNR and CDR2 FQNEAQ (reference sequence). The CDR3 is made up of 11 amino acids. In DNA, the CDR3 is TGTGCCAGCAGCTTGATGGAGACCCAGTACTTC. As protein: CASSLMETQYF.

The chain uses TRBV27 and TRBJ2-1; tentatively, D is TRBD1 (6 bases). CDR1 and CDR2 (germline): MNHEY, SMNVEV (reference sequence). The germline V and J ends were trimmed by 8 bases and 4 bases, with 9 bases remaining between them. CDR3 size: 12 residues. In nucleotides, the CDR3 is TGTGCCAGCTCAGGACAGTACAATGAGCAGTTCTTC. Its translation is CASSGQYNEQFF.

The V and J genes are TRBV6-2 or TRBV6-3 and TRBJ2-3; TRBD2 aligns across 16 bases. Germline CDR1 reads MNHEY; CDR2 reads SVGEGT. This CDR3 contains 21 residues. V shed 6 bases, J shed 3 bases, and the junction held 18 bases outside the gene matches. In DNA, the CDR3 is TGTGCCAGCAGCCCACGGGGAGATCCGGGACTAGCGGGGGGGCGGACAGATACGCAGTATTTT. Residues: CASSPRGDPGLAGGRTDTQYF.

This clonotype appeared a few times. V and J are TRBV18 and TRBJ2-7; D unclear. The CDR3 is 15 amino acids. Germline assignment: CDR1 KGHSH and CDR2 LQKENI. With 1 base removed from V and 5 bases from J, the gap between germline ends came to 15 bases. This chain's CDR3 is CASSPRVGLVDEQYF. CDR3 nucleotide sequence: TGTGCCAGCTCACCACGCGTCGGCCTCGTTGACGAGCAGTACTTC.

The chain links TRBV20-1 to TRBJ2-7, with unresolved D. The germline CDR1 and CDR2 sequences are DFQATT and SNEGSKA (reference sequence). The CDR3 totals 11 residues. V gave up 3 bases and J gave up 4 bases, with 7 bases separating them. The CDR3 reads CSASYGYEQYF. Here the CDR3 DNA reads TGCAGTGCTAGCTACGGTTACGAGCAGTACTTC.

The V call is TRBV20-1, the J call TRBJ2-1; 8 bases agree with TRBD2. In germline, CDR1 is DFQATT, CDR2 SNEGSKA (reference sequence). V gave up 5 bases and J gave up 6 bases; unmatched junction bases: 12. The CDR3 covers 15 residues. This CDR3 reads CSADAPGTRGNEQFF. CDR3 DNA: TGCAGTGCTGATGCCCCCGGGACTAGGGGCAATGAGCAGTTCTTC.

This clonotype was recorded at least ten times. This chain joins TRBV6-6 and TRBJ1-1, with 11 nucleotides matching TRBD1. There are 16 residues in the CDR3. V shed 0 bases and J 4 bases; nucleotides not matched to a gene: 4. The germline gives CDR1 MNHNY, CDR2 SVGAGI (reference sequence). The CDR3 DNA reads TGTGCCAGCAGTTACTCGAGGACAGGGGGCTTCACTGAAGCTTTCTTT. Protein: CASSYSRTGGFTEAFF.

This chain links TRBV7-2 with TRBJ2-1; TRBD2 might be the D (6 bases). CDR1 and CDR2 from the germline V gene are SGHTA and FQGNSA. The CDR3 has 13 amino acids. Between the trimmed V and J ends, which lost 5 bases and 7 bases, there was a span of 12 bases. This CDR3 is CASSRDFTNEQFF. The CDR3 DNA reads as TGTGCCAGCAGCCGGGACTTTACAAATGAGCAGTTCTTC.

Of note for this clonotype: One junction end disagrees with the germline gene, perhaps due to a read error. The chain recombines TRBV27 with TRBJ2-2, with D maybe TRBD2 (5 bases). CDR3 length: 12 amino acids. Germline V gene sequence: CDR1 MNHEY, CDR2 SMNVEV (reference sequence). The CDR3 sequence is CASSPLGGQLFF. CDR3 bases: TGTGCCAGCAGTCCCCTTGGCGGGCAGCTGTTTTTT.

The genes are TRBV18 and TRBJ2-1; no definite D call. The assigned J gene may be wrong: the sequence end matches TRBJ2-5 better. Germline CDR1 KGHSH, CDR2 LQKENI. CDR3 size: 13 residues. This CDR3 is CASSPPNGETQYF. Written as DNA, the CDR3 is TGTGCCAGCTCACCACCCAATGGAGAGACCCAGTACTTC.

This clonotype was counted a few times. The V call is TRBV6-1, the J call TRBJ2-1; no clear D. CDR3 length: 16 residues. V lost 6 bases, J lost 6 bases, and 21 bases lay in between. Per the germline V gene, CDR1 is MNHNS and CDR2 is SASEGT. CDR3 in DNA: TGTGCCAGCAGCCCTCAACCCGGAGCGTTAGGCAATGAGCAGTTCTTC. It encodes CASSPQPGALGNEQFF.

J is TRBJ2-5 and V is TRBV6-5; D is unclear. This CDR3 contains 17 residues. Germline V gene sequence: CDR1 MNHEY, CDR2 SVGAGI. V lost 5 bases, J lost 3 bases, and 22 bases lay in between. The DNA of the CDR3 is TGTGCCAGCAGTGAATTGTCCGTGACATTGAAGAAAGAGACCCAGTACTTC. Protein: CASSELSVTLKKETQYF.

J is TRBJ1-5 and V is TRBV2; D remains ambiguous. The CDR3 length is 13 residues. Germline CDR1 and CDR2: SNHLY and FYNNEI. V lost 5 bases and J 3 bases, leaving 8 bases between the germline ends. Here the CDR3 DNA reads TGTGCCAGCAGTATCGGTTTCAATCAGCCCCAGCATTTT. Protein: CASSIGFNQPQHF.

This clonotype was seen more than once but under ten times. This chain joins TRBV12-3 or TRBV12-4 and TRBJ2-5; the D is unclear. CDR3 length equals 14 residues. V was clipped by 6 bases and J by 0 bases, with 11 bases between them. CDR3 coding DNA: TGTGCCAGCAGCTTATTATCCAACCAAGAGACCCAGTACTTC. It yields the protein CASSLLSNQETQYF.

To note about this clonotype: A much larger clone sits a single nucleotide away, making a read error possible. The chain couples TRBV11-2 to TRBJ1-1; the match to TRBD1 covers 7 bases. The CDR3 loop spans 15 amino acids. Germline V gene sequence: CDR1 SGHAT, CDR2 FQNNGV. V lost 6 bases and J lost 5; bases outside the gene matches: 12. CDR3 nucleotides: TGTGCCAGCAGTTTCGTACAGGGGTCGAAGACTGAAGCTTTCTTT. Translation: CASSFVQGSKTEAFF.

V gene TRBV15 combines with J gene TRBJ2-3; D is unclear. CDR1 LNHNV and CDR2 YYDKDF come from the germline V gene (reference sequence). This CDR3 region has 11 residues. V was shortened by 0 bases and J by 7 bases, with 2 bases between the two germline ends. CDR3 nucleotide sequence: TGTGCCACCAGCAGAGAATATACGCAGTATTTT. This codes for CATSREYTQYF.

V gene TRBV27 combines with J gene TRBJ2-1; 12 bases line up with TRBD2. Per the germline V gene, CDR1 is MNHEY and CDR2 is SMNVEV (reference sequence). V was clipped by 3 bases and J by 8 bases; unmatched bases: 5. CDR3 length: 15 amino acids. The CDR3 sequence is CASSFRLAGVDEQFF. DNA for the CDR3: TGTGCCAGCAGTTTCCGACTAGCGGGGGTCGATGAGCAGTTCTTC.

This clonotype occurred a few times. The rearrangement joins TRBV20-1 to TRBJ1-1; the D is unclear. V shed 3 bases and J shed 4 bases, with 6 bases lying between them. The germline V gene encodes CDR1 DFQATT and CDR2 SNEGSKA (reference sequence). This CDR3 is 11 amino acids long. For the CDR3, the DNA is TGCAGTGCTAGCCAGTTCACTGAAGCTTTCTTT. It is translated as CSASQFTEAFF.

A single count supports this clonotype. The rearrangement joins TRBV14 to TRBJ2-7; D gene unclear. V lost 0 bases, J lost 4 bases, and 16 bases lay in between. CDR3 size: 16 residues. Germline V gene data show CDR1 as SGHDN and CDR2 as FVKESK. This CDR3 reads CASSQEYGSDLYEQYF. The CDR3 region has the DNA TGTGCCAGCAGCCAAGAGTACGGATCCGACCTTTACGAGCAGTACTTC.

This chain links TRBV28 with TRBJ1-5; possibly TRBD1 for D (6 bases). The J call is uncertain, as TRBJ2-3 better fits the DNA end. Looked up from germline, CDR1 is MDHEN and CDR2 is SYDVKM. The CDR3 covers 14 residues. The CDR3 sequence: CASSPGQLNQPQYF. CDR3 DNA sequence: TGTGCCAGCAGTCCCGGACAGCTCAATCAGCCCCAGTATTTT.

Note on this clonotype: This clone may be a read error of a much larger clone one base away. This rearrangement joins TRBV6-5 to TRBJ2-3, with D unresolved. Looked up from germline, CDR1 is MNHEY and CDR2 is SVGAGI. Trimming pared 2 bases from V and 5 bases from J, leaving 20 bases between. The CDR3 runs 17 residues. The CDR3 is CASSYSLASRTEDTQYF. The CDR3, as DNA: TGTGCCAGCAGTTACAGCCTGGCCAGCAGAACAGAAGATACGCAGTATTTT.

Note on this clonotype: A read error may account for a junction end that differs from germline. V gene TRBV15 combines with J gene TRBJ2-3; no reliable D call. Germline V CDR1 and CDR2: LNHNV, YYDKDF (reference sequence). The CDR3 is made up of 14 amino acids. CDR3 residues: CATQPGRPTDAQYF. CDR3 nucleotides: TGTGCCACCCAGCCGGGCAGGCCCACAGATGCGCAGTATTTT.